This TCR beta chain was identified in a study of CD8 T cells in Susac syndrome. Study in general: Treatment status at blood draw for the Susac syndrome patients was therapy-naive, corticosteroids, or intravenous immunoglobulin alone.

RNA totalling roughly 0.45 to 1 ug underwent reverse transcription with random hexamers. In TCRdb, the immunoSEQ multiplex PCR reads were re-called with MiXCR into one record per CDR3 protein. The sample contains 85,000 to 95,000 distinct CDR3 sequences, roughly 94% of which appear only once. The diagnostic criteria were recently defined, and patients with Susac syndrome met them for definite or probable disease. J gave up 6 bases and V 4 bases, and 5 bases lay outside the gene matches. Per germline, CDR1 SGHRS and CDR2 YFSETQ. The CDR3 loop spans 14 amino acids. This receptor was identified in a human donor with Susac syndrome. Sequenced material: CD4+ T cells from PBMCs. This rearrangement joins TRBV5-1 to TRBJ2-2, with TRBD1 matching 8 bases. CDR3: CASSAGGASGELFF. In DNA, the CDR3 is TGCGCCAGCAGCGCAGGGGGCGCATCCGGGGAGCTGTTTTTT.